This T cell receptor beta chain derives from a study of T-cell memory formation after mild COVID-19. This CDR3 has 13 amino acids. Trimming stripped 0 bases from V and 7 bases from J, with 9 bases between. Germline-derived CDR1 and CDR2 are SGHRS and YFSETQ. Each CDR3 protein is one row after TCRdb ran MiXCR on the 5' RACE reads. The data show about 7,400 distinct CDR3 sequences, approximately 31% seen once. Sequencing used PBMCs or a T cell subset sorted from them (not recorded which). The J gene is TRBJ2-3, the V gene TRBV5-1, with D unclear. The sequence came from an adult woman who had mild COVID-19 (a few samples of this study predate the infection). Cell type and time point are not known. The CDR3 here is CASSLDRTHTQYF. The DNA of the CDR3 is TGCGCCAGCAGCTTGGACAGAACTCATACGCAGTATTTT.